This paragraph covers one T cell receptor beta chain sequence. This entry comes from a study of patients and donors after allogeneic stem cell transplantation. A single record per CDR3 protein comes from TCRdb applying MiXCR to the RT-PCR reads. The sample holds hundreds of thousands of distinct CDR3 sequences, 16% seen once. The clonotype originates from a human donor who was either an allogeneic HSCT recipient or a stem cell or donor lymphocyte infusion donor (not recorded which). It is not recorded whose cells these are; they may come from a transplant donor. Sequenced sample: blood, either unsorted or a sorted T cell fraction (not recorded which).

The CDR3: CATREASGSSYEQYF. CDR3 nucleotides: TGTGCCACCCGCGAGGCTAGCGGGAGCTCCTACGAGCAGTACTTC. This chain links TRBV10-3 with TRBJ2-7, with 10 bases aligning to TRBD2. V was pared by 10 bases and J by 0 bases, with 9 bases of the junction left unmatched. The CDR3 is 15 residues long. Germline CDR1 and CDR2: ENHRY and SYGVKD.